Each of the 6 T cell receptor beta chains below was sequenced from the same sample in a study of cytomegalovirus exposure and HLA in healthy donors. With 60 Vbeta and 13 Jbeta primers, the PCR was carried out. Here immunoSEQ multiplex PCR was the method, and the copy in TCRdb shows in-frame clones only, minus some. The data hold around 150,000 clones, with 80% to 85% observed a single time. Sequencing input: PBMCs. Receptors originate from a human donor in good health.

V and J are TRBV6-5 and TRBJ2-6, with a weak D call TRBD2 (5 bases). From germline, CDR1 is MNHEY and CDR2 SVGAGI. V was clipped by 4 bases and J by 4 bases, with 14 bases between them. This CDR3 spans 16 amino acids. CDR3 sequence: CASSSTRGRGANVLTF. CDR3 sequence (DNA): TGTGCCAGCAGTTCGACCCGAGGGAGAGGGGCCAACGTCCTGACTTTC.

The chain employs TRBV27 and TRBJ2-2, with TRBD1 identical over 7 bases. The V gene end was trimmed by 5 bases and the J gene end by 6 bases; junction bases not matched to a gene: 3. The CDR3 covers 13 residues. Germline assignment: CDR1 MNHEY and CDR2 SMNVEV (reference sequence). Written as DNA, the CDR3 is TGTGCCAGCAGTGACAGGGTCGCCGGGGAGCTGTTTTTT. It is translated as CASSDRVAGELFF.

The chain links TRBV7-6 to TRBJ2-2, with 8 bases matching TRBD2. Germline loops: CDR1 SGHVS, CDR2 FNYEAQ. Unmatched junction bases numbered 13, after V lost 5 bases and J lost 5 bases. The CDR3 loop spans 17 amino acids. CDR3 bases: TGTGCCAGCAGCCCCGTGGTAGCGGGGACGCGGACCGGGGAGCTGTTTTTT. Its protein is CASSPVVAGTRTGELFF.

There are a few counts of this clone. The chain links TRBV18 to TRBJ1-1; D gene unclear. The CDR3 is 14 amino acids. In germline, CDR1 is KGHSH, CDR2 LQKENI. The V and J ends lost 2 bases and 1 base respectively, with 8 bases between them. The CDR3 DNA is TGTGCCAGCTCACCAAACCTAGAGAACACTGAAGCTTTCTTT. Its translation: CASSPNLENTEAFF.

This sequence joins TRBV2 and TRBJ2-5, with 8 bases that match TRBD2. Trimming at V came to 6 bases and at J to 2 bases, leaving 8 bases not matched to a gene. The CDR3 extends over 15 amino acids. Germline loops: CDR1 SNHLY, CDR2 FYNNEI. CDR3 in DNA: TGTGCCAGCAGGGCTCGGGGGGGCCGGCAAGAGACCCAGTACTTC. This translates into CASRARGGRQETQYF.

The CDR3 loop reads CASSPSRTGPYEQYF. The CDR3, as DNA: TGTGCCAGCTCACCTTCCCGGACAGGACCCTACGAGCAGTACTTC. The J gene is TRBJ2-7, the V gene TRBV18; 7 bases fit TRBD1. This CDR3 spans 15 amino acids. Per the germline V gene, CDR1 is KGHSH and CDR2 is LQKENI. The J segment lost 2 bases and the V segment lost 3 bases, leaving 7 bases of the junction unmatched.